The 16 T cell receptor beta chains in this list originate from one sample, sequenced in a study of T cell repertoires in cytomegalovirus infection. TCRdb re-analysed the reads in MiXCR, keeping a single row per CDR3 protein. The repertoire includes some 940,000 distinct CDR3 sequences, 25% to 40% of them detected once, and about an eighth sits in the top ten. The antigens these receptors bind are not known. Sequenced here: cultured CD8+ T cells from PBMCs, sampled from culture after CMV antigen stimulation. Source of these receptors: a human donor in good health (CMV status not recorded). Some clones in this sample may be carry-over from other donors' samples.

This clonotype came up a few times. J is TRBJ2-7 and V is TRBV7-8, with D maybe TRBD2 (6 bases). This CDR3 has 16 residues. The V gene's germline CDR1 is SGHVS and CDR2 FQNEAQ. V lost 1 base and J 3 bases, leaving 16 bases between the germline ends. The CDR3 nucleotides read TGTGCCAGCAGCTTAGGCGGGGCGTACGGTTTCTACGAGCAGTACTTC. It encodes CASSLGGAYGFYEQYF. The full variable domain, with the rest looked up from reference TRBV7-8 and TRBJ2-7, is GAGVSQSPRYKVAKRGQDVALRCDPISGHVSLFWYQQALGQGPEFLTYFQNEAQLDKSGLPSDRFFAERPEGSVSTLKIQRTQQEDSAVYLCASSLGGAYGFYEQYFGPGTRLTVT.

This clonotype has just a few counts. The V call is TRBV4-3, the J call TRBJ1-3, with unresolved D. V gave up 0 bases and J gave up 0 bases, with 21 bases separating them. Germline V gene sequence: CDR1 LGHNA, CDR2 YSLEER. The CDR3 contains 20 residues. The CDR3 here is CASSQDPLEPRGPSGNTIYF. DNA for the CDR3: TGCGCCAGCAGCCAAGATCCTCTCGAGCCACGGGGTCCCTCTGGAAACACCATATATTTT.

V is TRBV20-1 and J is TRBJ2-1; 13 bases map to TRBD2. This CDR3 region has 17 residues. Trimming took 5 bases from V and 0 from J; bases not matched to a gene: 7. CDR1 DFQATT and CDR2 SNEGSKA come from the germline V gene (reference sequence). The CDR3 region is CSARGLAGVPSYNEQFF. The CDR3 nucleotides read TGCAGTGCTCGTGGACTAGCGGGGGTTCCCTCCTACAATGAGCAGTTCTTC.

The V and J genes are TRBV9 and TRBJ2-3, with D tentatively TRBD1 or TRBD2 (5 bases each). The CDR3 spans 15 residues. The germline CDR1 and CDR2 sequences are SGDLS and YYNGEE. V lost 1 base to trimming and J lost 0 bases, with 9 bases between them. The CDR3 protein is CASSVLGDSTDTQYF. CDR3 coding DNA: TGTGCCAGCAGCGTATTAGGGGACAGCACAGATACGCAGTATTTT.

The V call is TRBV7-9, the J call TRBJ2-7; D unresolved. There are 14 residues in the CDR3. CDR1 is SEHNR and CDR2 is FQNEAQ in the germline V gene (reference sequence). Trimming pared 5 bases from V and 2 bases from J, leaving 13 bases between. The CDR3 loop reads CASSPAGPAYEQYV. CDR3 in DNA: TGTGCCAGCAGCCCGGCCGGACCAGCCTACGAGCAGTACGTC.

The chain recombines TRBV10-2 with TRBJ1-6; D remains ambiguous. CDR1 and CDR2 (germline): WSHSY, SAAADI. This CDR3 contains 15 residues. Trimming removed 9 bases at V and 7 bases at J, with 19 bases between. The DNA for the CDR3 is TGCGCCAGTTCGCCGAACATGGCCTCCAATTCACCCCTCCACTTT. It yields the protein CASSPNMASNSPLHF.

The V gene is TRBV6-2 or TRBV6-3, the J gene TRBJ2-2, with D perhaps matching TRBD2 (6 bases). V was clipped by 6 bases and J by 3 bases, with 11 bases between them. Germline CDR1 and CDR2: MNHEY and SVGEGT. The CDR3 is made up of 14 amino acids. CDR3 amino acids: CASRGLTYTGELFF. CDR3 nucleotides: TGTGCCAGCAGAGGACTAACCTACACCGGGGAGCTGTTTTTT.

J is TRBJ1-4 and V is TRBV7-4; D unresolved. Germline CDR1 is SGHVT and CDR2 is SQSDAQ. The CDR3 totals 13 residues. Trimming cost V 1 base and J 6 bases, with 6 bases left between them. The CDR3 DNA follows: TGTGCCAGCAGCTTAGAGGGCGATGAAAAACTGTTTTTT. It codes for CASSLEGDEKLFF.

This chain uses TRBV15 with TRBJ2-7; D uncertain. Germline loops: CDR1 LNHNV, CDR2 YYDKDF (reference sequence). The CDR3 is made up of 14 amino acids. V was clipped by 0 bases and J by 5 bases, with 11 bases between them. The CDR3 bases are TGTGCCACCAGCAGAGATCGGGCCGGCCACGAGCAGTACGTC. It yields the protein CATSRDRAGHEQYV.

This clonotype was seen more than once but under ten times. The chain carries TRBV12-3 or TRBV12-4 and TRBJ1-1; weak D call: TRBD1 (5 bases). With 5 bases removed from V and 2 bases from J, the gap between germline ends came to 18 bases. CDR3 length equals 16 residues. The CDR3, as DNA: TGTGCCAGCAGTCGCGGGGAAGGGGCAAGAAACACTGAAGCTTTCTTT. Amino acids: CASSRGEGARNTEAFF.

This chain connects TRBV6-2 or TRBV6-3 to TRBJ2-7; no definite D call. Germline CDR1 reads MNHEY; CDR2 reads SVGEGT. Trimming pared 6 bases from V and 7 bases from J, leaving 13 bases between. The CDR3 consists of 12 residues. The CDR3 sequence is CASSHGAGEQYV. The CDR3 DNA reads as TGTGCCAGCAGCCATGGCGCAGGAGAGCAGTACGTC.

In its sample, this clonotype was seen many times. The chain joins TRBV7-2 to TRBJ2-3, with TRBD1 matching 7 bases. Germline CDR1 is SGHTA and CDR2 is FQGNSA. Losses at the gene ends were 4 bases for V and 2 bases for J; bases not matched to a gene: 12. There are 17 residues in the CDR3. CDR3 protein: CASSSRQGWFATDTQYF. The CDR3 bases are TGTGCCAGCAGCTCAAGACAGGGATGGTTTGCCACAGATACGCAGTATTTT.

The chain uses TRBV7-9 and TRBJ2-4; D is perhaps TRBD2 (5 bases). Trimming cost V 4 bases and J 0 bases, with 13 bases left between them. This CDR3 region has 16 residues. Per germline, CDR1 SEHNR and CDR2 FQNEAQ (reference sequence). CDR3 sequence reads: CASSSGNGVAKNIQYF. The CDR3 DNA sequence: TGTGCCAGCAGCTCCGGTAACGGGGTAGCCAAAAACATTCAGTACTTC.

The chain's CDR3 is CASSPRWLDRPYLNTEAFF. The CDR3 DNA reads as TGTGCCAGCAGCCCCCGGTGGTTAGACAGACCTTACCTAAACACTGAAGCTTTCTTT. This chain uses TRBV7-6 with TRBJ1-1; a possible D gene is TRBD1 (5 bases). V lost 5 bases and J lost 2, with 27 bases in between. CDR1 SGHVS and CDR2 FNYEAQ come from the germline V gene. There are 19 residues in the CDR3.

This clonotype has ten or more counts. This chain connects TRBV7-6 to TRBJ1-5, with D tentatively TRBD1 (5 bases). This CDR3 has 12 amino acids. CDR1 and CDR2 (germline): SGHVS, FNYEAQ. Trimming pared 5 bases from V and 9 bases from J, leaving 11 bases between. The CDR3: CASSPIGGPQHF. Written as DNA, the CDR3 is TGTGCCAGCAGCCCCATCGGGGGGCCCCAGCATTTT.

This clonotype was seen ten or more times. In DNA form, the CDR3 reads TGTGCCAGCACCCCGGCCCCGCAGGAAAAACTGTTTTTT. Encoded protein: CASTPAPQEKLFF. This chain joins TRBV12-3 or TRBV12-4 and TRBJ1-4, with D unclear. The CDR3 extends over 13 amino acids. Trimming shortened V by 7 bases and J by 8 bases, and 14 bases separated the two germline ends.